These T cell receptor beta chains were read from a single sample in a study of T cell repertoires in cytomegalovirus infection. Each CDR3 protein is one row after TCRdb ran MiXCR on the reads. The sample consists of roughly 920,000 distinct CDR3 sequences, less than 40% of them appearing once. These receptors lack a known antigen. Source: cultured CD8+ T cells from PBMCs, taken from culture after CMV antigen stimulation. Source of these receptors: a human donor in good health (CMV status not recorded). Some clones in this sample may be carry-over from other donors' samples. Both conserved end residues are part of each CDR3. The order of the fields is D gene, clone size, V gene, J gene, CDR3 DNA, CDR3 protein. A D gene is named only where the DNA matches it firmly. Not every row has a clone size; where given, it reads once, few, many or a size class.

D: TRBD1
size: many
V: TRBV7-2
J: TRBJ2-5
DNA: TGTGCCAGCAGCTATACGACAGGGAGACAAGAGACCCAGTACTTC
CDR3: CASSYTTGRQETQYF

D: -
size: -
V: TRBV5-1
J: TRBJ1-1
DNA: TGCGCCAGCAGAAAGACAGGACGTACTGAAGCTTTCTTT
CDR3: CASRKTGRTEAFF

D: -
size: -
V: TRBV2
J: TRBJ1-5
DNA: TGTGCCAGCAGTGAATCTCCGGGGAATCATCAGCCCCAGCATTTT
CDR3: CASSESPGNHQPQHF

D: TRBD1
size: many
V: TRBV5-4
J: TRBJ2-1
DNA: TGTGCCAGCAGTCCCGACAGGGGTAATGAGCAGTTCTTC
CDR3: CASSPDRGNEQFF

D: TRBD2
size: few
V: TRBV9
J: TRBJ2-1
DNA: TGTGCCAGCAGCCTTACCGGGACTAGCGGCCACAATGAGCAGTTCTTC
CDR3: CASSLTGTSGHNEQFF

D: -
size: -
V: TRBV27
J: TRBJ2-1
DNA: TGTGCCTCAATGAGGGGCCTCTACAATGAGCAGTTCTTC
CDR3: CASMRGLYNEQFF

D: -
size: -
V: TRBV27
J: TRBJ2-3
DNA: TGTGCCAGCAGTTTATCGAGGGACGGAAGCACAGATACGCAGTATTTT
CDR3: CASSLSRDGSTDTQYF

D: TRBD1
size: -
V: TRBV12-3/TRBV12-4
J: TRBJ1-3
DNA: TGTGCCATTCTTGACAGGGGTGGAAACACCATATATTTT
CDR3: CAILDRGGNTIYF

D: -
size: few
V: TRBV15
J: TRBJ2-7
DNA: TGTGCCACCAGCAGAGGGCAGATCCAGGGAATTCCCTCCTACGAGCAGTACTTC
CDR3: CATSRGQIQGIPSYEQYF

D: -
size: many
V: TRBV7-2
J: TRBJ2-3
DNA: TGTGCCAGCAGCTTAGACCCGGGACAACGCACAGATACGCAGTATTTT
CDR3: CASSLDPGQRTDTQYF

D: TRBD2
size: many
V: TRBV12-3/TRBV12-4
J: TRBJ2-3
DNA: TGTGCCAGCACCTGGGGTAGCGGGGGGATCACAGATACGCAGTATTTT
CDR3: CASTWGSGGITDTQYF

D: TRBD2
size: few
V: TRBV4-1
J: TRBJ2-7
DNA: TGCGCCAGCAGCCAAGAGGAACTAGCGGTTCACGAGCAGTACTTC
CDR3: CASSQEELAVHEQYF

D: -
size: -
V: TRBV15
J: TRBJ1-5
DNA: TGTGCCACCAGCAGAGATAGGGCGGGAAATAATCAGCCCCAGCATTTT
CDR3: CATSRDRAGNNQPQHF

D: TRBD2
size: many
V: TRBV7-9
J: TRBJ2-1
DNA: TGTGCCAGCAGCTTTCCTTTAGCGGGCGTCACCTCTTTTCTGTATGAGCAGTTCTTC
CDR3: CASSFPLAGVTSFLYEQFF

D: -
size: many
V: TRBV12-3/TRBV12-4
J: TRBJ1-2
DNA: TGTGCCAGCAGTTTTTCTCTTATGGGGGCGAGCTATGGCTACACCTTC
CDR3: CASSFSLMGASYGYTF

D: -
size: many
V: TRBV7-6
J: TRBJ2-5
DNA: TGTGCCAGCAGCCACCTCTTCTCAGCGCGGGGAAATCAAGAGACCCAGTACTTC
CDR3: CASSHLFSARGNQETQYF

D: -
size: -
V: TRBV6-6
J: TRBJ2-7
DNA: TGTGCCAGCAGCGGAGGTCCCGAACAGTACTTC
CDR3: CASSGGPEQYF